What follows are 21 T cell receptor beta chains derived from one specimen sequenced in a study of blood T cell repertoires in COVID-19. The protocol was immunoSEQ multiplex PCR, while the TCRdb copy is restricted to in-frame clones and leaves out a portion. The sample contains tens of thousands of clones, 81% of which appear only once. The sample consisted of peripheral blood. Source of these receptors: a woman in her seventies with acute or convalescent COVID-19.

This clone has ten or more counts. This specimen includes other DNA sequences encoding the same CDR3. This sequence joins TRBV27 and TRBJ1-5; D is ambiguous. This CDR3 comprises 14 residues. CDR1 MNHEY and CDR2 SMNVEV come from the germline V gene (reference sequence). Trimming removed 6 bases at V and 0 bases at J, with 9 bases between. The CDR3: CASSYRDSNQPQHF. The CDR3 DNA follows: TGTGCCAGCAGCTATCGAGATAGCAATCAGCCCCAGCATTTT.

This clone was detected once. The rearrangement joins TRBV28 to TRBJ2-2; 7 positions agree with TRBD1. CDR1 and CDR2 from the germline V gene are MDHEN and SYDVKM. This CDR3 has 15 residues. The ends lost 1 base at V and 6 bases at J; junction bases unmatched: 5. The DNA of the CDR3 is TGTGCCAGCAGTTTATTAAGGGGGCAGGCCGGGGAGCTGTTTTTT. Translated: CASSLLRGQAGELFF.

The chain has TRBV27 and TRBJ1-2; possibly TRBD1 for D (6 bases). The V gene's germline CDR1 is MNHEY and CDR2 SMNVEV (reference sequence). The CDR3 is 14 residues long. V lost 5 bases, J lost 4 bases, and 14 bases lay in between. In nucleotides, the CDR3 is TGTGCCAGCAGTCCCAACCTCAGGGGCTATGGCTACACCTTC. It yields the protein CASSPNLRGYGYTF.

This clone was seen only a few times. The genes are TRBV27 and TRBJ1-2; D gene ambiguous. Germline CDR1 is MNHEY and CDR2 is SMNVEV (reference sequence). The CDR3 totals 13 residues. V lost 2 bases and J 2 bases, leaving 6 bases between the germline ends. CDR3 region: CASSLRRNYGYTF. CDR3 nucleotide sequence: TGTGCCAGCAGTTTACGCAGAAACTATGGCTACACCTTC.

The V call is TRBV10-1, the J call TRBJ1-5; possible D gene TRBD1, 6 bases. CDR3 length equals 13 residues. The germline V gene encodes CDR1 WNHNN and CDR2 SYGVQD (reference sequence). Trimming removed 8 bases from V and 4 bases from J, with 12 bases in between. CDR3 nucleotides: TGCGCCAGCTCCCAGGGGCGTAATCAGCCCCAGCATTTT. Translating gives CASSQGRNQPQHF.

This chain uses TRBV27 with TRBJ2-7; possibly TRBD1 for D (6 bases). Looked up from germline, CDR1 is MNHEY and CDR2 is SMNVEV (reference sequence). The ends were cut back, 6 bases at V and 8 bases at J, with 20 bases in the middle. This CDR3 spans 14 amino acids. Here the CDR3 DNA reads TGTGCCAGCAGCTTCGACCAGTTCGGACAGCAGCAGTACTTC. Its translation is CASSFDQFGQQQYF.

This chain links TRBV28 with TRBJ1-1; 9 bases map to TRBD1. The germline CDR1 and CDR2 sequences are MDHEN and SYDVKM. The V gene end was trimmed by 4 bases and the J gene end by 1 base; junction bases not matched to a gene: 7. The CDR3 contains 16 residues. Here the CDR3 DNA reads TGTGCCAGCAGTTCACCGGGACAGGGAGCGAACACTGAAGCTTTCTTT. Its translation is CASSSPGQGANTEAFF.

J is TRBJ2-6 and V is TRBV25-1; D is unresolved. The CDR3 loop spans 14 amino acids. Trimming shortened V by 6 bases and J by 2 bases, and 8 bases separated the two germline ends. The germline CDR1 and CDR2 sequences are MGHDK and SYGVNS. The CDR3 spells CASSGFTGANVLTF. CDR3 DNA: TGTGCCAGCAGCGGGTTTACTGGGGCCAACGTCCTGACTTTC.

The chain recombines TRBV5-1 with TRBJ2-3; perhaps TRBD1 as D (5 bases). V was shortened by 0 bases and J by 1 base, with 6 bases between the two germline ends. In germline, CDR1 is SGHRS, CDR2 YFSETQ. This CDR3 has 14 residues. The chain's CDR3 is CASSLGRGTDTQYF. DNA of the CDR3: TGCGCCAGCAGCTTGGGCAGGGGCACAGATACGCAGTATTTT.

The J gene is TRBJ1-4, the V gene TRBV5-5; TRBD1 agrees at 7 bases. After removal of 4 bases from V and 0 bases from J, the junction contained 6 bases not matched to a gene. The CDR3 is 16 residues long. Looked up from germline, CDR1 is SGHKS and CDR2 is YYEKEE (reference sequence). As DNA, the CDR3 is TGTGCCAGCAGCGCGGGACAGTGGGCAACTAATGAAAAACTGTTTTTT. Translated: CASSAGQWATNEKLFF. The complete variable domain, with remaining parts taken from reference TRBV5-5 and TRBJ1-4, reads DAGVTQSPTHLIKTRGQQVTLRCSPISGHKSVSWYQQVLGQGPQFIFQYYEKEERGRGNFPDRFSARQFPNYSSELNVNALLLGDSALYLCASSAGQWATNEKLFFGSGTQLSVL.

The V call is TRBV6-1, the J call TRBJ2-7; 14 bases are shared with TRBD2. Germline CDR1 is MNHNS and CDR2 is SASEGT. V lost 4 bases to trimming and J lost 2 bases; unmatched junction nucleotides: 4. The CDR3 contains 16 residues. CDR3 in DNA: TGTGCCAGCAGTGGGGGACTAGCGGGAGTAGCCTACGAGCAGTACTTC. Translation gives CASSGGLAGVAYEQYF.

This sequence joins TRBV27 and TRBJ2-7; the match to TRBD2 covers 11 bases. V lost 2 bases, J lost 4 bases, and 4 bases stayed unmatched. The CDR3 sequence is 15 residues long. Germline CDR1 is MNHEY and CDR2 is SMNVEV (reference sequence). CDR3 nucleotides: TGTGCCAGCAGTTTACGACCTAGCGGGAGGTACGAGCAGTACTTC. Translating it yields CASSLRPSGRYEQYF.

The rearrangement links TRBV5-6 to TRBJ2-7; weak D call: TRBD1 (5 bases). In germline, CDR1 is SGHDT, CDR2 YYEEEE. The CDR3 has 13 residues. Trimming took off 2 bases at V and 2 bases at J, with 8 bases between the two ends. CDR3 coding DNA: TGTGCCAGCAGCTTTACAGGAACCTACGAGCAGTACTTC. Translation: CASSFTGTYEQYF.

The table lists this clone with a count of one. The chain links TRBV3-1 (or the pseudogene TRBV3-2) to TRBJ1-5; D remains ambiguous. Germline V gives CDR1 LGHDT, CDR2 YNNKEL (reference sequence). V gave up 2 bases and J gave up 4 bases, with 9 bases separating them. The CDR3 contains 14 residues. CDR3: CASSQRGGNQPQHF. In DNA form, the CDR3 reads TGTGCCAGCAGCCAACGAGGCGGAAATCAGCCCCAGCATTTT.

V gene TRBV28 combines with J gene TRBJ1-1; no definite D call. CDR3 length equals 11 residues. Germline V gene sequence: CDR1 MDHEN, CDR2 SYDVKM. Deletions cut 6 bases from V and 7 bases from J, with 9 bases between. DNA of the CDR3: TGTGCCAGCAGCCAGGCCCGTGAAGCTTTCTTT. Translated, it gives CASSQAREAFF.

The gene calls are TRBV6-2 or TRBV6-3 and TRBJ2-7; no reliable D call. The CDR3 runs to 14 residues. CDR1 is MNHEY and CDR2 is SVGEGT in the germline V gene. Trimming removed 5 bases at V and 0 bases at J, with 11 bases between. The CDR3 sequence is CASSPLTYSYEQYF. CDR3 nucleotides: TGTGCCAGCAGTCCGCTCACCTACTCCTACGAGCAGTACTTC.

CDR3 in amino acids: CASSLGRGINEKLFF. The CDR3 DNA sequence: TGTGCCAGCAGCTTGGGACGGGGGATTAATGAAAAACTGTTTTTT. The chain couples TRBV5-8 to TRBJ1-4; maybe TRBD1 (5 bases). Trimming shortened V by 0 bases and J by 4 bases, and 10 bases separated the two germline ends. The CDR3 has 15 residues. The germline CDR1 and CDR2 sequences are SGHTS and YDEGEE. The whole variable domain, filled in from reference TRBV5-8 and TRBJ1-4, reads EAGVTQSPTHLIKTRGQQATLRCSPISGHTSVYWYQQALGLGLQFLLWYDEGEERNRGNFPPRFSGRQFPNYSSELNVNALELEDSALYLCASSLGRGINEKLFFGSGTQLSVL.

The chain joins TRBV28 to TRBJ1-2; D may be TRBD1 (5 bases). V was shortened by 6 bases and J by 7 bases, with 18 bases between the two germline ends. Germline V gives CDR1 MDHEN, CDR2 SYDVKM. This CDR3 has 14 amino acids. CDR3 DNA sequence: TGTGCCAGCAGCACCCAGGGCCGCGTCGGTGGCTACACCTTC. Encoded protein: CASSTQGRVGGYTF.

The V gene is TRBV5-1, the J gene TRBJ2-1; 10 bases are a match to TRBD2. This CDR3 region has 15 residues. Germline trimming cut 3 bases from V and 4 bases from J; bases unmatched to any gene: 4. CDR1 and CDR2 from the germline V gene are SGHRS and YFSETQ. CDR3 amino acids: CASSSSGSQYNEQFF. Here the CDR3 DNA reads TGCGCCAGCAGCTCTAGCGGGAGCCAGTACAATGAGCAGTTCTTC.

This clone was recorded once. The chain uses TRBV6-6 and TRBJ2-5; the D is unclear. The germline CDR1 and CDR2 sequences are MNHNY and SVGAGI (reference sequence). Deletions cut 7 bases from V and 2 bases from J, with 14 bases between. The CDR3 has 14 amino acids. CDR3 coding DNA: TGTGCCAGCACTCCATCGAGGTATCAAGAGACCCAGTACTTC. Encoded protein: CASTPSRYQETQYF.

This clone showed up just a few times. This chain links TRBV6-1 with TRBJ1-6; TRBD1 aligns across 8 bases. The germline gives CDR1 MNHNS, CDR2 SASEGT. This CDR3 contains 14 residues. The ends lost 2 bases at V and 7 bases at J; junction bases unmatched: 1. The CDR3 nucleotides read TGTGCCAGCAGTGAACAGGGGGCGAATTCACCCCTCCACTTT. Translating it yields CASSEQGANSPLHF.